The 12 T cell receptor beta chains listed next were all sequenced from one sample in a study of monozygotic twins with inflammatory bowel disease. TCRdb reprocessed the 5' RACE reads; each CDR3 protein has one entry and no DNA is given. The sample data list fewer than 450,000 distinct CDR3 sequences. Sequencing used blood. The receptors originated from a human donor with ulcerative colitis or Crohn's disease, or a healthy co-twin of an affected twin (not recorded which).

The chain uses TRBV15 and TRBJ2-2; TCRdb's D gene call, TRBD2, goes unchecked for lack of DNA. Germline CDR1 and CDR2: LNHNV and YYDKDF (reference sequence). This CDR3 is built from 19 residues. CDR3 protein: CATSRGLARQNLNTGELFF.

V usage is TRBV4-2 and J usage is TRBJ2-7; the D gene TCRdb calls, TRBD2, cannot be checked with no DNA. This CDR3 is 14 amino acids long. Germline assignment: CDR1 LGHNA and CDR2 YNFKEQ. CDR3 amino acids: CASSQDPPGFEQYF.

The genes are TRBV5-1 and TRBJ2-3. The CDR3 spans 14 residues. Germline CDR1 SGHRS, CDR2 YFSETQ. CDR3 amino acids: CASSITSSTDTQYF. Drawing the rest from reference TRBV5-1 and TRBJ2-3, the complete variable domain is KAGVTQTPRYLIKTRGQQVTLSCSPISGHRSVSWYQQTPGQGLQFLFEYFSETQRNKGNFPGRFSGRQFSNSRSEMNVSTLELGDSALYLCASSITSSTDTQYFGPGTRLTVL.

The chain couples TRBV4-1 to TRBJ2-1; without DNA, the TCRdb call of TRBD1 cannot be checked. Germline lookup yields CDR1 MGHRA and CDR2 YSYEKL. The CDR3 is made up of 16 amino acids. CDR3 in amino acids: CASSQDWAGVSNEQFF.

The J gene is TRBJ2-7, the V gene TRBV7-9; TCRdb lists TRBD1, though no DNA is available to test this call. The CDR3 totals 16 residues. Germline values: CDR1 SEHNR, CDR2 FQNEAQ (reference sequence). The CDR3 sequence is CASSWGDEGAPYEQYF.

The chain's CDR3 is CASSPRGPYGYTF. The rearrangement joins TRBV4-1 to TRBJ1-2. The CDR3 has 13 residues. Germline V gives CDR1 MGHRA, CDR2 YSYEKL.

This chain uses TRBV5-4 with TRBJ2-3; as DNA is missing, the TRBD2 call by TCRdb cannot be tested. Germline loops: CDR1 SGHNT, CDR2 YYREEE (reference sequence). The CDR3 is 14 residues long. The CDR3 loop is CASSYGLSTDTQYF.

The chain couples TRBV6-5 to TRBJ2-7; TCRdb names TRBD1, which stays unverified in the absence of DNA. The CDR3 consists of 15 residues. Germline CDR1 MNHEY, CDR2 SVGAGI. The CDR3 sequence is CASSYGRGRTYEQYF.

This rearrangement joins TRBV12-3 or TRBV12-4 to TRBJ2-3. The CDR3 is 13 residues long. CDR3: CASSLRVTDTQYF.

This chain joins TRBV5-1 and TRBJ2-1; TCRdb designates TRBD1, a call that cannot be tested without DNA. The V gene's germline CDR1 is SGHRS and CDR2 YFSETQ. The CDR3 is made up of 13 amino acids. The CDR3 sequence is CASSLVGDNEQFF.

J is TRBJ2-5 and V is TRBV7-9; absent DNA, TCRdb's TRBD1 call cannot be checked. CDR3 length: 14 amino acids. Germline V gives CDR1 SEHNR, CDR2 FQNEAQ (reference sequence). This CDR3 is CASSYRQGIDTQYF.

V usage is TRBV12-3 or TRBV12-4 and J usage is TRBJ1-2; TCRdb's D gene call, TRBD1, goes unchecked for lack of DNA. The CDR3 sequence is 15 residues long. Here the CDR3 reads CASKLGGQGYYGYTF.